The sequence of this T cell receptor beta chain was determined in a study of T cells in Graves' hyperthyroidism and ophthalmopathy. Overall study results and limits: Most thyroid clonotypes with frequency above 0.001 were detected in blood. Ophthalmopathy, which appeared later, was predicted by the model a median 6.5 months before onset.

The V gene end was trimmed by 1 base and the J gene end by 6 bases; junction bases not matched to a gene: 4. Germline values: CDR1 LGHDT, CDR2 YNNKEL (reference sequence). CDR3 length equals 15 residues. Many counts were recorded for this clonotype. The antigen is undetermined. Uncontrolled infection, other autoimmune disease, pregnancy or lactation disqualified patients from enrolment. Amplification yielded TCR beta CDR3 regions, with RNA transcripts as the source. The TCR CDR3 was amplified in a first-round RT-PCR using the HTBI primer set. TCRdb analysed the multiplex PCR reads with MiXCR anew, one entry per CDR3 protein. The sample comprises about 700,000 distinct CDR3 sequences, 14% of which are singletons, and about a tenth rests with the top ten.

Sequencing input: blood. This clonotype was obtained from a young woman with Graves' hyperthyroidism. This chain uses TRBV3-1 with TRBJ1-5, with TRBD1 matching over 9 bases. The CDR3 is CASSQAGTGIQPQHF. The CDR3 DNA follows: TGTGCCAGCAGCCAAGCTGGGACAGGGATTCAGCCCCAGCATTTT.